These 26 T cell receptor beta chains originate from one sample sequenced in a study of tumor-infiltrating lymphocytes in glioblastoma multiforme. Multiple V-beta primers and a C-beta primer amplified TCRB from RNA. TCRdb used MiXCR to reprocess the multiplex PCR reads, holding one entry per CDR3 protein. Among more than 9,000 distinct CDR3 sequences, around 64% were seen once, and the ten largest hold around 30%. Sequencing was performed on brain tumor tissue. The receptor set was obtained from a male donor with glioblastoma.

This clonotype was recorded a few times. The CDR3 coding sequence is TGTGCCAGCAGCCAAGTGGGACGGAGCTCCTACGAGCAGTACTTC. Amino acid sequence: CASSQVGRSSYEQYF. The chain couples TRBV3-1 to TRBJ2-7, with D tentatively TRBD1 or TRBD2 (5 bases each). V was shortened by 1 base and J by 0 bases, with 10 bases between the two germline ends. Germline V gene data show CDR1 as LGHDT and CDR2 as YNNKEL (reference sequence). This CDR3 has 15 residues.

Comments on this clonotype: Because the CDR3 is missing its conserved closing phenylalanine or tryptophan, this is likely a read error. CDR3 residues: CARSQGTGRSSYKEQFC. For the CDR3, the DNA is TGCGCCAGGAGCCAAGGGACTGGAAGGAGCTCCTACAAAGAGCAGTTCTGC. The rearrangement links TRBV4-1 to TRBJ2-1, with D tentatively TRBD2 (6 bases). The germline V gene encodes CDR1 MGHRA and CDR2 YSYEKL. The CDR3 runs 17 residues.

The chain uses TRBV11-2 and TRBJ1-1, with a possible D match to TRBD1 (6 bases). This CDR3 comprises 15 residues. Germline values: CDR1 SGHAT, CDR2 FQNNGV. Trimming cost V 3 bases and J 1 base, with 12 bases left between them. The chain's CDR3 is CASSFGDKSNTEAFF. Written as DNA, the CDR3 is TGTGCCAGCAGCTTTGGGGACAAATCGAACACTGAAGCTTTCTTT.

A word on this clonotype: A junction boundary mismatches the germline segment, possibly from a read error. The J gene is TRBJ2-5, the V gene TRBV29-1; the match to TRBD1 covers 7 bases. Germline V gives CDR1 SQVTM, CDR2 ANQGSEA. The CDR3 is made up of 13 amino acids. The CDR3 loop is CNVEGQRGETQYF. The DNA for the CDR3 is TGCAACGTTGAGGGACAGAGGGGAGAGACCCAGTACTTC.

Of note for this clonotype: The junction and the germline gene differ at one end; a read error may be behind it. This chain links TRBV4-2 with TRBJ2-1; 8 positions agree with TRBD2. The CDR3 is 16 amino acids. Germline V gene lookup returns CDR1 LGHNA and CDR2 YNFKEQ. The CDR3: CASRQEDAGGINEQSF. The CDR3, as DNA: TGTGCCAGCAGACAAGAAGATGCGGGAGGAATCAATGAGCAGTCCTTC.

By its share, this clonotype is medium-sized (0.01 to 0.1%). CDR3 residues: CSALDPGQGADGYTF. The CDR3 region has the DNA TGCAGCGCTCTGGACCCGGGACAGGGGGCGGATGGCTACACCTTC. The chain carries TRBV29-1 and TRBJ1-2; 12 bases align to TRBD1. CDR1 and CDR2 (germline): SQVTM, ANQGSEA. This CDR3 has 15 amino acids. V lost 7 bases, J lost 6 bases, and 12 bases stayed unmatched.

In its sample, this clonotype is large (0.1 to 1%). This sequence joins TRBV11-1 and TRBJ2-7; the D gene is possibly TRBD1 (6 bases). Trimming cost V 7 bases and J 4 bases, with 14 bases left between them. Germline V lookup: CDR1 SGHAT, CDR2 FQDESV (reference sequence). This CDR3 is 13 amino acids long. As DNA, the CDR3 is TGTGCCAGCACCCTGGATCAGGGGTACGAGCAGTACTTC. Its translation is CASTLDQGYEQYF.

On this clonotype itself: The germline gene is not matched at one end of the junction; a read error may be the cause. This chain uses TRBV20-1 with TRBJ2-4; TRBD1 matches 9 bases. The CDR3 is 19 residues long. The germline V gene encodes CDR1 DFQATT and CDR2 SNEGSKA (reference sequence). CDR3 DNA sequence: TGCAGTGCTAGAGACCCTGACAGGGGGGTTCGGAAAGCCAAAAACATTCACTACTTC. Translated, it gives CSARDPDRGVRKAKNIHYF.

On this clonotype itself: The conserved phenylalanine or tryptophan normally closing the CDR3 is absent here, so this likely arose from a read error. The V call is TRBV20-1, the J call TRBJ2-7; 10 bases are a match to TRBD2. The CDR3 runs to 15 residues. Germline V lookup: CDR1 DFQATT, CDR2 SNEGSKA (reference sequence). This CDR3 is CSASASSGSSFEQYS. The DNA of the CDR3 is TGCAGTGCTAGCGCCTCTAGCGGGAGTTCCTTCGAGCAGTACTCC.

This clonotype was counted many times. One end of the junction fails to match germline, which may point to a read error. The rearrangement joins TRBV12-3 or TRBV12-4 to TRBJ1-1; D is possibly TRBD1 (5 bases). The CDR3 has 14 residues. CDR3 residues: CASSLADTNAEAFF. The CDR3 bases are TGTGCCAGCAGTCTAGCGGACACTAACGCTGAAGCTTTCTTT.

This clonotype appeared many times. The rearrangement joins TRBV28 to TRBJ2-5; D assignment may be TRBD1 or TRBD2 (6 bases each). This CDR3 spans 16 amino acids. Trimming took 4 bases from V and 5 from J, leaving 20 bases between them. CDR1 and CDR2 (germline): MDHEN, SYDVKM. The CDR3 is CASSSNIQGREETQYF. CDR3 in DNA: TGTGCCAGCAGTTCGAATATACAGGGTCGGGAGGAGACCCAGTACTTC.

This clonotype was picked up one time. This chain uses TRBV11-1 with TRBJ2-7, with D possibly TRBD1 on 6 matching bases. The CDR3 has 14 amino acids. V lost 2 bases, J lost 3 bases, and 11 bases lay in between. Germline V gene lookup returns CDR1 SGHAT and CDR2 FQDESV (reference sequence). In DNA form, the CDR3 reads TGTGCCAGCAGCTTATCAGGGGCCGACTACGAGCAGTACTTC. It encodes CASSLSGADYEQYF.

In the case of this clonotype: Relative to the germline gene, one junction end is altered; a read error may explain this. In nucleotides, the CDR3 is TGCAGCAGCTTAAGACAAGGGCAACACAATGAGCAGTTCTTC. This encodes CSSLRQGQHNEQFF. This chain joins TRBV11-2 and TRBJ2-1; D is undetermined. CDR3 length: 14 amino acids. Germline CDR1 SGHAT, CDR2 FQNNGV.

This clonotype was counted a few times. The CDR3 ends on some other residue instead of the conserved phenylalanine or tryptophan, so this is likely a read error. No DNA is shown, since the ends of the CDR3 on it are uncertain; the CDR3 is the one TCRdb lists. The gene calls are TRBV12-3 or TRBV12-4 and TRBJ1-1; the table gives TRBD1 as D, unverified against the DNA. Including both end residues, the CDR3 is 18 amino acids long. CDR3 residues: CASIPGGQGTFLNTEAFL.

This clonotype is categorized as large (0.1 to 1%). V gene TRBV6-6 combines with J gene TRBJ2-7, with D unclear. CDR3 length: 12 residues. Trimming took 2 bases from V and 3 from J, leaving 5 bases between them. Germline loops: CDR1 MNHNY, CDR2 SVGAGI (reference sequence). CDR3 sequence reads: CASSYTYYEQYF. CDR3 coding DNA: TGTGCCAGCAGTTACACTTACTACGAGCAGTACTTC.

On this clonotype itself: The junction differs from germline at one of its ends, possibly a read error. The CDR3 DNA is TGTGCCACCTTAGGACAGCGCGGGGAGAAGTATTTC. This codes for CATLGQRGEKYF. The chain recombines TRBV19 with TRBJ2-7; TRBD1 or TRBD2 may be the D gene (6 bases each). CDR3 size: 12 residues. Germline-derived CDR1 and CDR2 are LNHDA and SQIVND (reference sequence).

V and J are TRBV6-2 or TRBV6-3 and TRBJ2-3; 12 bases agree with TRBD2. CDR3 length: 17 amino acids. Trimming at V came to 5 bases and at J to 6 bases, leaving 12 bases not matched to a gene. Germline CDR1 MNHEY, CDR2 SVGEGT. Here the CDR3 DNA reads TGTGCCAGCAGTCGCTCTCCCCTAGCGGGAGGGAGGGATACGCAGTATTTT. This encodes CASSRSPLAGGRDTQYF.

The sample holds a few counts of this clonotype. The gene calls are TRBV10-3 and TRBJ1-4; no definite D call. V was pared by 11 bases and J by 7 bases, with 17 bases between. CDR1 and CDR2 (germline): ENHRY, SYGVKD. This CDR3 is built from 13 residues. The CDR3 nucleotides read TGTGCCGACCGGGAACTCGAGGGTGAAAAACTGTTTTTT. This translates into CADRELEGEKLFF.

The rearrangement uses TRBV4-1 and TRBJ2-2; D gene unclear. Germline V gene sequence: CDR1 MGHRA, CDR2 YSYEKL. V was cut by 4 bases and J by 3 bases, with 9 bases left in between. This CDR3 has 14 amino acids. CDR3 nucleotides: TGCGCCAGCAGCCGCCTAATAGACACCGGGGAGCTGTTTTTT. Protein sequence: CASSRLIDTGELFF.

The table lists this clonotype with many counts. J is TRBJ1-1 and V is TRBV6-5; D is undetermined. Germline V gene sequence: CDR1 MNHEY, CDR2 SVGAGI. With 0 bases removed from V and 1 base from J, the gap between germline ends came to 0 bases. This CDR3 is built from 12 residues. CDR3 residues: CASSYSNTEAFF. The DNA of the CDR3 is TGTGCCAGCAGTTACTCGAACACTGAAGCTTTCTTT.

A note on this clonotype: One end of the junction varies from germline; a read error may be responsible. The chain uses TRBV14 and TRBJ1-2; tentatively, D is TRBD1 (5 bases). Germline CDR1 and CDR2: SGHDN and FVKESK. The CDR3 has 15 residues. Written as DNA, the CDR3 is TGTGCCAGCAGCCAAGTGCCAGGGAGGCCGGGAGGCTACATCTTC. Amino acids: CASSQVPGRPGGYIF.

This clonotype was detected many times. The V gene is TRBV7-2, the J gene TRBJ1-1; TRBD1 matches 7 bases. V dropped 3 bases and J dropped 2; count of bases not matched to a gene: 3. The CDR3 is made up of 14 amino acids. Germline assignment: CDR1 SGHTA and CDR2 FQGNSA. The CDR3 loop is CASSFRGTNTEAFF. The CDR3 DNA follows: TGTGCCAGCAGCTTCAGGGGGACAAACACTGAAGCTTTCTTT.

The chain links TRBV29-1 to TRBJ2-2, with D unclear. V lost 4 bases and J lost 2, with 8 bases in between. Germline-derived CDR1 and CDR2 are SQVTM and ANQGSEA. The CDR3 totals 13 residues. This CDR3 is CSVGAENTGELFF. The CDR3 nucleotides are TGCAGCGTTGGGGCAGAAAACACCGGGGAGCTGTTTTTT.

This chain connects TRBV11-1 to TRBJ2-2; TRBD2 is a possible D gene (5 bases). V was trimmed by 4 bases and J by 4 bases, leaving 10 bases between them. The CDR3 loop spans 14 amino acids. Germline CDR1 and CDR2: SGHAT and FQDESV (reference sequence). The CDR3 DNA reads TGTGCCAGCAGCTCGGGATCCCCCACCGGGGAGCTGTTTTTT. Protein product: CASSSGSPTGELFF. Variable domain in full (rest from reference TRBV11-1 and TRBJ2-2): EAEVAQSPRYKITEKSQAVAFWCDPISGHATLYWYRQILGQGPELLVQFQDESVVDDSQLPKDRFSAERLKGVDSTLKIQPAELGDSAMYLCASSSGSPTGELFFGEGSRLTVL.

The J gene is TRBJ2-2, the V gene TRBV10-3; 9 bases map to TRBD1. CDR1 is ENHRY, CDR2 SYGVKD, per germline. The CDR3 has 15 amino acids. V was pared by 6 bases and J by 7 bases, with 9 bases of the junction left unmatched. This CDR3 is CAIRGNRGHNGELFF. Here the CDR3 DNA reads TGTGCCATCAGGGGGAACAGGGGGCATAACGGGGAGCTGTTTTTT.

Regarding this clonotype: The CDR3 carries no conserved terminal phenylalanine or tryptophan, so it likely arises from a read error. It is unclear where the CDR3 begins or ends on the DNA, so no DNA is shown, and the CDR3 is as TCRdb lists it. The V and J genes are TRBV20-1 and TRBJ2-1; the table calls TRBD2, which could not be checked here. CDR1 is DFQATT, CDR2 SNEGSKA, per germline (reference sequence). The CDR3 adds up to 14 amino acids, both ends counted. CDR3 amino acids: CNARDEAGLYELFL.